These 27 T cell receptor beta chains came from one sample sequenced in a study of Ad26.COV2.S vaccination and SARS-CoV-2 variants. The treatment was: about 20 received Ad26.COV2.S at low or high dose, single or two shots; 5 received placebo; per-sample allocation not given. Samples came from day 63 after the first vaccine or placebo injection. The table came from immunoSEQ multiplex PCR; TCRdb's copy has only in-frame clones and leaves some out. The sample yields some 250,000 clones, over 75% seen once. The source material was peripheral blood, sampled in a trial of Ad26.COV2.S vaccine versus placebo. The receptors here all came from a person aged 18 to 65 who received the Ad26.COV2.S COVID-19 vaccine or a placebo.

V usage is TRBV12-3 or TRBV12-4 and J usage is TRBJ1-1; D gene ambiguous. V was shortened by 2 bases and J by 4 bases, with 8 bases between the two germline ends. The length of the CDR3 is 13 residues. The CDR3 DNA reads as TGTGCCAGCAGTTTATCCGGAGGCACTGAAGCTTTCTTT. It codes for CASSLSGGTEAFF.

This chain joins TRBV10-3 and TRBJ2-7, with unresolved D. The CDR3 length is 13 residues. Germline V gene sequence: CDR1 ENHRY, CDR2 SYGVKD. The V and J ends lost 0 bases and 3 bases respectively, with 6 bases between them. The CDR3 DNA reads TGTGCCATCAGTGAGTCCGAGGTCTACGAGCAGTACTTC. Translation gives CAISESEVYEQYF.

This clone was observed once. The chain employs TRBV10-3 and TRBJ1-5; D remains ambiguous. Germline CDR1 reads ENHRY; CDR2 reads SYGVKD. The CDR3 covers 14 residues. Trimming cost V 2 bases and J 0 bases, with 5 bases left between them. DNA of the CDR3: TGTGCCATCAGTGAGAGCAGTAGCAATCAGCCCCAGCATTTT. Protein sequence: CAISESSSNQPQHF.

The count of this clone is one. The chain has TRBV7-3 and TRBJ2-3; 8 bases fit TRBD2. The junction had 0 bases not matched to a gene; V was cut back by 1 base and J by 3 bases. CDR3 length equals 14 residues. Germline CDR1 and CDR2: SGHTA and FQGTGA. In DNA form, the CDR3 reads TGTGCCAGCAGCTTAAGCGGGGGGACAGATACGCAGTATTTT. Its protein product is CASSLSGGTDTQYF.

This sequence joins TRBV10-3 and TRBJ1-2; no firm D call. CDR1 and CDR2 (germline): ENHRY, SYGVKD. CDR3 length: 13 residues. V lost 7 bases to trimming and J lost 2 bases, with 11 bases between them. CDR3 region: CAIKIPENYGYTF. CDR3 nucleotide sequence: TGTGCCATCAAAATCCCCGAGAACTATGGCTACACCTTC.

This chain connects TRBV6-5 to TRBJ2-1; D might be TRBD2 (7 bases). The CDR3 runs to 16 residues. The V end lost 4 bases, the J end lost 7 bases, and 20 bases lay between the germline ends. Germline-derived CDR1 and CDR2 are MNHEY and SVGAGI. In DNA, the CDR3 is TGTGCCAGCAGTTCCCCTGGCGGGGGCCGGGGAAATGAGCAGTTCTTC. Amino acid sequence: CASSSPGGGRGNEQFF.

The genes are TRBV7-9 and TRBJ2-3; TRBD2 matches 7 bases. The CDR3 has 17 residues. Germline CDR1 is SEHNR and CDR2 is FQNEAQ (reference sequence). The V segment lost 1 base and the J segment 4 bases; nucleotides outside the gene matches: 11. In DNA form, the CDR3 reads TGTGCCAGCAGCTTAGTGTCTAGCGGACAAAGGGCAGATACGCAGTATTTT. It translates to CASSLVSSGQRADTQYF.

This chain connects TRBV7-8 to TRBJ2-2, with 8 bases lining up with TRBD2. This CDR3 has 16 amino acids. Per germline, CDR1 SGHVS and CDR2 FQNEAQ. The junction had 6 bases not matched to a gene; V was cut back by 0 bases and J by 6 bases. Here the CDR3 reads CASSLAGLGRAGELFF. The CDR3 DNA reads TGTGCCAGCAGCTTAGCGGGACTAGGGCGGGCCGGGGAGCTGTTTTTT.

V usage is TRBV19 and J usage is TRBJ2-2; the match to TRBD2 covers 7 bases. Germline V lookup: CDR1 LNHDA, CDR2 SQIVND (reference sequence). The CDR3 covers 13 residues. With 7 bases clipped from V and 6 bases from J, the junction kept 5 bases outside the gene matches. This CDR3 reads CASNPTSAGELFF. The CDR3 DNA reads as TGTGCCAGTAACCCCACTAGCGCCGGGGAGCTGTTTTTT.

The rearrangement joins TRBV7-3 to TRBJ2-7, with D maybe TRBD1 (6 bases). The CDR3 spans 14 residues. Germline CDR1 reads SGHTA; CDR2 reads FQGTGA. V was cut by 0 bases and J by 2 bases, with 8 bases left in between. The DNA of the CDR3 is TGTGCCAGCAGCTTAACGGACAGCGCCTACGAGCAGTACTTC. It codes for CASSLTDSAYEQYF. The variable domain in full, with the rest retrieved from reference TRBV7-3 and TRBJ2-7, is GAGVSQTPSNKVTEKGKYVELRCDPISGHTALYWYRQSLGQGPEFLIYFQGTGAADDSGLPNDRFFAVRPEGSVSTLKIQRTERGDSAVYLCASSLTDSAYEQYFGPGTRLTVT.

The chain recombines TRBV28 with TRBJ1-5; TRBD1 aligns across 8 bases. Germline lookup yields CDR1 MDHEN and CDR2 SYDVKM. The CDR3 runs 13 residues. J was trimmed by 11 bases and V by 3 bases; bases with no gene match: 6. The CDR3 protein is CASSFRGRVAQHF. For the CDR3, the DNA is TGTGCCAGCAGTTTCAGGGGGCGGGTAGCCCAGCATTTT.

This chain connects TRBV19 to TRBJ2-5; no definite D call. This CDR3 is built from 11 residues. Germline V lookup: CDR1 LNHDA, CDR2 SQIVND (reference sequence). V was clipped by 7 bases and J by 4 bases, with 7 bases between them. CDR3 loop: CASTHLETQYF. The CDR3 coding sequence is TGTGCCAGTACCCACCTAGAGACCCAGTACTTC.

The chain recombines TRBV4-3 with TRBJ1-3; D remains unclear. CDR1 is LGHNA, CDR2 YSLEER, per germline. Trimming took 4 bases from V and 7 from J, leaving 14 bases between them. This CDR3 contains 14 residues. This CDR3 reads CASSRSAVGNTIYF. The DNA for the CDR3 is TGCGCCAGCAGCCGGTCGGCAGTCGGGAACACCATATATTTT.

The chain recombines TRBV11-2 with TRBJ1-2, with D maybe TRBD1 (5 bases). This CDR3 is built from 15 residues. Germline V CDR1 and CDR2: SGHAT, FQNNGV. V was clipped by 0 bases and J by 3 bases, with 11 bases between them. Here the CDR3 DNA reads TGTGCCAGCAGCTTAGATCCGTGGGGCGACTATGGCTACACCTTC. It encodes CASSLDPWGDYGYTF.

The chain combines TRBV29-1 with TRBJ1-2; a possible D gene is TRBD1 (5 bases). The V gene lost 8 bases and the J gene lost 6 bases, with 10 bases spanning the gap. CDR1 and CDR2 (germline): SQVTM, ANQGSEA. The CDR3 runs to 10 residues. CDR3: CSSDSNGYTF. As DNA, the CDR3 is TGCAGCTCCGACAGTAATGGCTACACCTTC. Full variable domain (outside the CDR3, taken from reference TRBV29-1 and TRBJ1-2): SAVISQKPSRDICQRGTSLTIQCQVDSQVTMMFWYRQQPGQSLTLIATANQGSEATYESGFVIDKFPISRPNLTFSTLTVSNMSPEDSSIYLCSSDSNGYTFGSGTRLTVV.

The gene calls are TRBV28 and TRBJ1-2; D might be TRBD1 (5 bases). This CDR3 has 13 residues. Per germline, CDR1 MDHEN and CDR2 SYDVKM. V was clipped by 6 bases and J by 7 bases, with 15 bases between them. The CDR3 nucleotides read TGTGCCAGCAGCCGCCAAGGGGAGGGTGGCTACACCTTC. It translates to CASSRQGEGGYTF.

The chain employs TRBV5-8 and TRBJ2-7; TRBD2 is a possible D gene (6 bases). V lost 4 bases and J 7 bases, leaving 18 bases between the germline ends. This CDR3 contains 14 residues. In germline, CDR1 is SGHTS, CDR2 YDEGEE. This CDR3 is CASSRAEGGYEQYF. The CDR3 region has the DNA TGTGCCAGCAGCCGCGCGGAGGGCGGTTATGAGCAGTACTTC.

The chain is built from TRBV10-3 and TRBJ1-4; TRBD1 is a possible D gene (6 bases). The CDR3 totals 14 residues. Trimming removed 8 bases at V and 7 bases at J, with 17 bases between. CDR1 is ENHRY, CDR2 SYGVKD, per germline. The CDR3 region is CAISMDSLGEKLFF. The CDR3 coding sequence is TGTGCCATCTCTATGGACAGTTTAGGTGAAAAACTGTTTTTT.

The chain carries TRBV7-3 and TRBJ1-2; the D is unclear. The V gene's germline CDR1 is SGHTA and CDR2 FQGTGA. The CDR3 totals 13 residues. The ends were cut back, 5 bases at V and 7 bases at J, with 14 bases in the middle. CDR3 sequence reads: CASSPTGGSGYTF. The CDR3 nucleotides are TGTGCCAGCAGCCCAACGGGAGGGTCTGGCTACACCTTC.

The V call is TRBV7-2, the J call TRBJ2-2; 9 bases agree with TRBD2. The CDR3 is 14 amino acids. CDR1 and CDR2 (germline): SGHTA, FQGNSA. V trimming: 4 bases; J trimming: 5 bases; junction bases outside the gene matches: 2. The CDR3 loop is CASSWLAGTGELFF. The CDR3 DNA reads as TGTGCCAGCAGCTGGCTAGCGGGGACCGGGGAGCTGTTTTTT. Variable domain in full (rest from reference TRBV7-2 and TRBJ2-2): GAGVSQSPSNKVTEKGKDVELRCDPISGHTALYWYRQSLGQGLEFLIYFQGNSAPDKSGLPSDRFSAERTGGSVSTLTIQRTQQEDSAVYLCASSWLAGTGELFFGEGSRLTVL.

CDR3 in amino acids: CASSATGGLDTQYF. CDR3 DNA sequence: TGTGCCAGCAGCGCGACAGGGGGGCTAGATACGCAGTATTTT. The chain employs TRBV9 and TRBJ2-3; 9 bases are a match to TRBD1. The germline CDR1 and CDR2 sequences are SGDLS and YYNGEE. The CDR3 consists of 14 residues. V lost 3 bases and J lost 5; bases outside the gene matches: 4.

This clone was observed a few times. The same CDR3 also results from other DNA sequences found in this sample. This sequence joins TRBV29-1 and TRBJ2-5; TRBD1 aligns across 9 bases. J lost 5 bases, V lost 5 bases, and 3 bases had no gene match. CDR1 and CDR2 from the germline V gene are SQVTM and ANQGSEA. The CDR3 sequence is 12 residues long. The CDR3 region is CSVPTGGETQYF. The CDR3 nucleotides are TGCAGCGTTCCGACAGGGGGGGAGACCCAGTACTTC. The whole variable domain, filled in from reference TRBV29-1 and TRBJ2-5, reads SAVISQKPSRDICQRGTSLTIQCQVDSQVTMMFWYRQQPGQSLTLIATANQGSEATYESGFVIDKFPISRPNLTFSTLTVSNMSPEDSSIYLCSVPTGGETQYFGPGTRLLVL.

Only a few counts were recorded for this clone. The DNA for the CDR3 is TGTGCCAGCATCTCTAGCATATACAATGAGCAGTTCTTC. This sequence encodes CASISSIYNEQFF. The gene calls are TRBV7-9 and TRBJ2-1, with D maybe TRBD2 (5 bases). This CDR3 spans 13 amino acids. Trimming took off 7 bases at V and 4 bases at J, with 11 bases between the two ends. The V gene's germline CDR1 is SEHNR and CDR2 FQNEAQ (reference sequence).

This clone was recorded a few times. The V call is TRBV6-5, the J call TRBJ1-6; 8 bases agree with TRBD1. After removal of 7 bases from V and 7 bases from J, the junction contained 6 bases not matched to a gene. This CDR3 has 14 residues. Germline V lookup: CDR1 MNHEY, CDR2 SVGAGI. CDR3 region: CASTPGQENSPLHF. The CDR3 region has the DNA TGTGCCAGCACCCCGGGACAGGAGAATTCACCCCTCCACTTT.

This clone has a single count. This chain joins TRBV5-6 and TRBJ2-4, with D possibly matching TRBD2 (6 bases). The CDR3 extends over 14 amino acids. From germline, CDR1 is SGHDT and CDR2 YYEEEE. V dropped 3 bases and J dropped 3 bases, with 10 bases sitting between them. Written as DNA, the CDR3 is TGTGCCAGCAGCTGGACGGGGGTCAAAAACATTCAGTACTTC. Translation gives CASSWTGVKNIQYF.

The chain combines TRBV6-1 with TRBJ1-3, with 7 bases identical to TRBD1. Germline V gene sequence: CDR1 MNHNS, CDR2 SASEGT. The CDR3 spans 16 residues. V was clipped by 4 bases and J by 3 bases; unmatched bases: 9. The CDR3 sequence is CASSGGGDRIGNTIYF. CDR3 in DNA: TGTGCCAGCAGTGGGGGTGGGGACAGAATTGGAAACACCATATATTTT.

This sequence joins TRBV28 and TRBJ2-4; D is possibly TRBD1 (5 bases). V was clipped by 5 bases and J by 0 bases, with 14 bases between them. CDR3 length equals 16 residues. Per the germline V gene, CDR1 is MDHEN and CDR2 is SYDVKM. This CDR3 reads CASSPRQILAKNIQYF. The DNA of the CDR3 is TGTGCCAGCAGTCCCAGACAGATCCTAGCCAAAAACATTCAGTACTTC.